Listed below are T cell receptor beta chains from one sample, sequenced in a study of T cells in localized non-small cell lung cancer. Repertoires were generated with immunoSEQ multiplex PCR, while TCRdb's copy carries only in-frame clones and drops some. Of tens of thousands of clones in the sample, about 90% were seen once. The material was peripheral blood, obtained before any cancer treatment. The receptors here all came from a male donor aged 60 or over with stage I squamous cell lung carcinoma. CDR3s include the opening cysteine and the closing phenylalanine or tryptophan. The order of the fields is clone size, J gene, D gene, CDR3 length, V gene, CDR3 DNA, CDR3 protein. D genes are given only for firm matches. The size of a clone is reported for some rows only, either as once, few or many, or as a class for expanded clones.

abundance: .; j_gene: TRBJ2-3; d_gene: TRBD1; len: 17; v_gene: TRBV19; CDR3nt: TGTGCCAGTAGTACCCGACAGACAGGGGGCCGCACAGATACGCAGTATTTT; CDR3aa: CASSTRQTGGRTDTQYF
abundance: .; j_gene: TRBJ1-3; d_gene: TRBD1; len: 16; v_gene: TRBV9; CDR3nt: TGTGCCAGCAGCCCCCGACAGGGAGGTTATGGAAACACCATATATTTT; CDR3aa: CASSPRQGGYGNTIYF
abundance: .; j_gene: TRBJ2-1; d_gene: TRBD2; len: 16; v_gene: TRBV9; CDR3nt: TGTGCCAGCAGCGTAGACGGGGGGACCTCCTACAATGAGCAGTTCTTC; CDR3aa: CASSVDGGTSYNEQFF
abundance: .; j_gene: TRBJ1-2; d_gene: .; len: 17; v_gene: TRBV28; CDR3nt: TGTGCCAGCAGTTTCTCGGCCCCGGGGGGGGCCTTCTATGGCTACACCTTC; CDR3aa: CASSFSAPGGAFYGYTF
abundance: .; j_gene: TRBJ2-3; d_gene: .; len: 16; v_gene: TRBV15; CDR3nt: TGTGCCACCAGCAGAGCTCAGGGGCAAATTACAGATACGCAGTATTTT; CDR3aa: CATSRAQGQITDTQYF
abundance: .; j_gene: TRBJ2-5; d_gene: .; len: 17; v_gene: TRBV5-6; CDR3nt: TGTGCCAGCAGCTTGGGGTTCGGCCTAGCGAGGCAAGAGACCCAGTACTTC; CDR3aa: CASSLGFGLARQETQYF
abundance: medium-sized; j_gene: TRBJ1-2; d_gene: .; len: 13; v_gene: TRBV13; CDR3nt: TGTGCCAGCAGCTTCGCCGATAACTATGGCTACACCTTC; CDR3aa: CASSFADNYGYTF
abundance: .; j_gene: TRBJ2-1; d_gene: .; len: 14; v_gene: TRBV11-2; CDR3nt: TGTGCCAGCAGCTTAGGGCAGTCTTACTATGAGCAGTTCTTC; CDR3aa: CASSLGQSYYEQFF
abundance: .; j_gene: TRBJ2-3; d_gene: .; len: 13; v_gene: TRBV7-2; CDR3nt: TGTGCCAGCAGCTCTCCGGGACTGCATACGCAGTATTTT; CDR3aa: CASSSPGLHTQYF
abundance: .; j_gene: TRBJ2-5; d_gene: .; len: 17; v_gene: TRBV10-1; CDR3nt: TGCGCCAGCAGTAGGGGGCAGGTAGCGGGTGCGGCGGAGACCCAGTACTTC; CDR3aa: CASSRGQVAGAAETQYF
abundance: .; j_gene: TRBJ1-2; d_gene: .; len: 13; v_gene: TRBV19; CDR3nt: TGTGCCAGTAGTATAGGCCGCGGAAATGGCTACACCTTC; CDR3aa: CASSIGRGNGYTF
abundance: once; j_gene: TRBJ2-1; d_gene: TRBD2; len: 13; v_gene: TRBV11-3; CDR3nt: TGTGCCAGCAGCTTCAGCGGGAGTGGAGAGCAGTTCTTC; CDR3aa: CASSFSGSGEQFF
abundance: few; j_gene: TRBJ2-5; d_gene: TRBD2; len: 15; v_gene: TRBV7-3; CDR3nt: TGTGCCAGCAGCTTAGGAGCGGGGGGAATAGAGACCCAGTACTTC; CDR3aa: CASSLGAGGIETQYF
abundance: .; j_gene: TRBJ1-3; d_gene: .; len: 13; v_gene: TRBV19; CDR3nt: TGTGCCAGTAGTACCCAGGGTTGGAACACCATATATTTT; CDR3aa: CASSTQGWNTIYF
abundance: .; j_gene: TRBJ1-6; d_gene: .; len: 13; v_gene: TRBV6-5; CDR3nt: TGTGCCAGCGGGAGCTCCTATAATTCACCCCTCCACTTT; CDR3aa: CASGSSYNSPLHF
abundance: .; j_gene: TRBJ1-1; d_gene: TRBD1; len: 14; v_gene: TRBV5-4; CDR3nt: TGTGCCAGCAGCTGGGACAGGGGGAACACTGAAGCTTTCTTT; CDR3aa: CASSWDRGNTEAFF
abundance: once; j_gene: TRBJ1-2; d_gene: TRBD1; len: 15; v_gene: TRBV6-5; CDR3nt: TGTGCCAGCAGTTACTCGACGGGACAGCGGAATGGCTACACCTTC; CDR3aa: CASSYSTGQRNGYTF
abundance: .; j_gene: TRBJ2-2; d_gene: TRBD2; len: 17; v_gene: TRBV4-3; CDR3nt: TGCGCCAGCAGCCGAGGACTAGCGGGAGATGCTACCGGGGAGCTGTTTTTT; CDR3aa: CASSRGLAGDATGELFF
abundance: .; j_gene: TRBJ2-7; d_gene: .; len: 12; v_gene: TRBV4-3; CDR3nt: TGCGCCAGCAGCCAGAGCGGATACGAGCAGTACTTC; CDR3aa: CASSQSGYEQYF
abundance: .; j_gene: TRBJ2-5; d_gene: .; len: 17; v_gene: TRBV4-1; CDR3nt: TGCGCCAGCAGCCAATCTATTACGGACCCAAGTTCGGAGACCCAGTACTTC; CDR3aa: CASSQSITDPSSETQYF
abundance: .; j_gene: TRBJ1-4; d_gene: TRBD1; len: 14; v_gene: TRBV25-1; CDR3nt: TGTGCCAGCAGTGCGACAGGGGGAAATGAAAAACTGTTTTTT; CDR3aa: CASSATGGNEKLFF
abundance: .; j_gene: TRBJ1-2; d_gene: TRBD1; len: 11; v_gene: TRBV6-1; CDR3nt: TGTGCCACCCGGACAGGGCAAGGCTACACCTTC; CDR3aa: CATRTGQGYTF
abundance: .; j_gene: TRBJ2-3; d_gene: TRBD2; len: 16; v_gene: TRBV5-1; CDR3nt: TGCGCCAGCAGCTTGTTCGCTAGCGGGGGGCAGCGGACGCAGTATTTT; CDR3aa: CASSLFASGGQRTQYF
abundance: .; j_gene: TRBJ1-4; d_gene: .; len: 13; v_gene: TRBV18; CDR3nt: TGTGCCAGCTCAGGGGGCTTGAATGAAAAACTGTTTTTT; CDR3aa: CASSGGLNEKLFF
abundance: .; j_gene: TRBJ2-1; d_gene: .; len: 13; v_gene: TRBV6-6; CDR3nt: TGTGCCAGCAGAGGGAGCTCCTACAATGAGCAGTTCTTC; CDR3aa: CASRGSSYNEQFF
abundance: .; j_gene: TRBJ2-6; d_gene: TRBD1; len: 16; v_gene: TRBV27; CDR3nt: TGTGCCAGCAATAGGCAGGGGGCGACCGGGGCCAACGTCCTGACTTTC; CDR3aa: CASNRQGATGANVLTF
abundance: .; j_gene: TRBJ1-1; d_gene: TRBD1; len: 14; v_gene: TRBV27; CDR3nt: TGTGCCAGCAGTTTGACAGGGGGGGTAACTGAAGCTTTCTTT; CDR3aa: CASSLTGGVTEAFF
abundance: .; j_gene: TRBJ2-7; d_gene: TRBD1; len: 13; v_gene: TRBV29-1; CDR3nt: TGCAGCGTCCGGACAGGGGGAGGTGGCGAGCAGTACTTC; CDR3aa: CSVRTGGGGEQYF
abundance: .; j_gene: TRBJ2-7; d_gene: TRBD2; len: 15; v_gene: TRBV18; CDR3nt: TGTGCCAGCTCGTGGACTAGCGGAGACCCTTACGAGCAGTACTTC; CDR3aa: CASSWTSGDPYEQYF
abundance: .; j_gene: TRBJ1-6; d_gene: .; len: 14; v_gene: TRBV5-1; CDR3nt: TGCGCCAGCAGCTTACAGGGAGGCAACTCACCCCTCCACTTT; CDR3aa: CASSLQGGNSPLHF
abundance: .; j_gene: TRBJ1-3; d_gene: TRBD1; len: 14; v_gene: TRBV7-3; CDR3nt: TGTGCCAGCAGCCCTACAGGGGCAGGAAACACCATATATTTT; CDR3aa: CASSPTGAGNTIYF
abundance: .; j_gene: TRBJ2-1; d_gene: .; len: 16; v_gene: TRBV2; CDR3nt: TGTGCCAGCAGTGAATTAGTAGCATCGAACACAGGTGAGCAGTTCTTC; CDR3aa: CASSELVASNTGEQFF
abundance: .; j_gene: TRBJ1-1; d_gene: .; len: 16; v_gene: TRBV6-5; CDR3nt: TGTGCCAGCAGTTACTCGCCTGCAGGGATGAACACTGAAGCTTTCTTT; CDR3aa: CASSYSPAGMNTEAFF
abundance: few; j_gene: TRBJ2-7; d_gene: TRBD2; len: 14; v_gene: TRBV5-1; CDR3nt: TGCGCCAGCAGCTGGGGGGGTTTATACTACGAGCAGTACTTC; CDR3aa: CASSWGGLYYEQYF
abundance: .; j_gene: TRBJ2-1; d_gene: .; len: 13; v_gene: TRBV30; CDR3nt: TGTGCCTGGAGTCGGCAGGGTCTTGATGAGCAGTTCTTC; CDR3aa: CAWSRQGLDEQFF
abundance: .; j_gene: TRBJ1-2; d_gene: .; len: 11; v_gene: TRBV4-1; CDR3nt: TGCGCCAGCAGCTCTGGGTATGGCTACACCTTC; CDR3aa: CASSSGYGYTF
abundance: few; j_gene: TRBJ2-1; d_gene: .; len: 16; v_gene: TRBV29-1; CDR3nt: TGCAGCGTTCGACTAGCAGGGGGCAGATCCTACAATGAGCAGTTCTTC; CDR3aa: CSVRLAGGRSYNEQFF
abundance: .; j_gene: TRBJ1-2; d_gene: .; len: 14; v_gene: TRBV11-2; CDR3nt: TGTGCCAGCAGCTTAAATTACGGGAACTATGGCTACACCTTC; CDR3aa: CASSLNYGNYGYTF
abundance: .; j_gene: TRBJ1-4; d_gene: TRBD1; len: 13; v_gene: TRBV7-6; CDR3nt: TGTGCCAGCAGCGGGCGACAGGGTGAAAAACTGTTTTTT; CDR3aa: CASSGRQGEKLFF
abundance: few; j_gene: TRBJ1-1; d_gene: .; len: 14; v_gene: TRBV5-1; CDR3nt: TGCGCCAGCAACTTTGGGGGGAGGAACACTGAAGCTTTCTTT; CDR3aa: CASNFGGRNTEAFF
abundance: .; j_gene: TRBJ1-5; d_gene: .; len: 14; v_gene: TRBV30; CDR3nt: TGTGCCTGGAGTGGGCCAGGGAGTAATCAGCCCCAGCATTTT; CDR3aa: CAWSGPGSNQPQHF
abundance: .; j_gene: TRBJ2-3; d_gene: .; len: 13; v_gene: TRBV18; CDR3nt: TGTGCCAGCTCACCCCAGAACACAGATACGCAGTATTTT; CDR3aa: CASSPQNTDTQYF
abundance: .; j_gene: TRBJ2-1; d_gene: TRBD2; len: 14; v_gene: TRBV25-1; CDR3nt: TGTGCCAGCAGTTTTAGCGGGAGGGACAATGAGCAGTTCTTC; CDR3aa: CASSFSGRDNEQFF
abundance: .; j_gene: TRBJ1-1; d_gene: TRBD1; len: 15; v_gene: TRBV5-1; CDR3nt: TGCGCCAGCAGCTTGGAGGGGGCGAGGGACACTGAAGCTTTCTTT; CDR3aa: CASSLEGARDTEAFF
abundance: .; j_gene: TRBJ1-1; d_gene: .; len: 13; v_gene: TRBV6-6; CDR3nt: TGTGCCAGCAGGGCAGGGCAAAACACTGAAGCTTTCTTT; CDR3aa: CASRAGQNTEAFF
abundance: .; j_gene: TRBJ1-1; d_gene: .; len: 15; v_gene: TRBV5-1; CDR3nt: TGCGCCAGCAGCTCCCTCAGGGGCCCGAACACTGAAGCTTTCTTT; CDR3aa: CASSSLRGPNTEAFF